The rows below give T cell receptor beta chains drawn from one sample of a study of identical twins. TCRdb ran MiXCR on the 5' RACE reads and lists one entry per CDR3 protein. The profile shows about 250,000 distinct CDR3 sequences, roughly 13% of them singletons. Specimen: memory (CD45RO+) T cells sorted from blood. The source of these receptors is a woman aged 18-30 years in good health. Both conserved end residues are part of each CDR3. A D gene is named only where the DNA matches it firmly.

j_gene	d_gene	v_gene	CDR3aa
TRBJ2-5	TRBD1	TRBV7-2	CASSSQARGLYRETQYF
TRBJ1-1	TRBD1	TRBV5-1	CVSSPTGASAEAFF
TRBJ2-4	TRBD1	TRBV29-1	CSVGNRGRGGQNIQYF
TRBJ1-1	TRBD1	TRBV27	CASRTGGNTEAFF
TRBJ2-2	NA	TRBV15	CATRRGGQGFTGELFF
TRBJ2-2	TRBD2	TRBV10-2	CASISGTRRSGELFF
TRBJ2-2	TRBD1	TRBV20-1	CSARDPAGGRGTGELFF
TRBJ2-7	NA	TRBV5-5	CASSLAGYSPYEQYF
TRBJ2-3	NA	TRBV7-2	CASSLLGGGDTQYF
TRBJ2-6	NA	TRBV6-2/TRBV6-3	CAATYSSGANVLTF
TRBJ2-5	NA	TRBV5-1	CASSLNSQETQYF
TRBJ1-5	NA	TRBV2	CASRGLEGGPQHF
TRBJ2-5	NA	TRBV5-5	CASSLTSNTQETQYF
TRBJ2-1	TRBD2	TRBV7-6	CASSLVLAGSPSYNEQFF
TRBJ1-4	NA	TRBV12-3/TRBV12-4	CASRRNLGEKLFF
TRBJ2-1	NA	TRBV3-1	CASSQYQVVNEQFF
TRBJ1-1	NA	TRBV14	CASTRAGSLNTEAFF
TRBJ1-6	NA	TRBV25-1	CASSEGAPLSPLHF
TRBJ2-7	NA	TRBV7-2	CASSLAPEYRQYF
TRBJ2-3	NA	TRBV5-1	CASSLARRTDTQYF
TRBJ2-5	NA	TRBV9	CASSETAFQETQYF
TRBJ2-1	NA	TRBV20-1	CSATTRDSYNEQFF
TRBJ2-7	TRBD2	TRBV20-1	CSAQRENRGEQYF
TRBJ2-1	TRBD2	TRBV27	CASSSRTSGGVQFF
TRBJ2-7	NA	TRBV6-1	CASRERPEWSYEQYF
TRBJ2-7	TRBD1	TRBV9	CASSPQVTGYHEQYF
TRBJ2-3	TRBD2	TRBV7-2	CASSDGGGSDTQYF
TRBJ1-6	NA	TRBV20-1	CSARPFEGSPLHF
TRBJ2-6	NA	TRBV18	CASSPDRQAGANVLTF
TRBJ1-2	NA	TRBV7-9	CASSLLPYRYTF
TRBJ2-2	NA	TRBV5-1	CASSDGRYTGELFF
TRBJ1-5	NA	TRBV6-5	CASSYSGGGPYQPQHF
TRBJ1-3	NA	TRBV5-1	CASSFKTGDFGSGNTIYF
TRBJ2-3	TRBD2	TRBV20-1	CSARPARAGGQDTQYF
TRBJ2-3	NA	TRBV29-1	CSVADGGVGTDTQYF
TRBJ2-3	NA	TRBV10-3	CTLTGTYTDTQYF
TRBJ1-1	NA	TRBV12-3/TRBV12-4	CASRVSGEAFF
TRBJ2-1	TRBD2	TRBV11-2	CASSLDGAGGTYNEQFF
TRBJ1-5	NA	TRBV28	CASSPYQQPQHF
TRBJ1-2	NA	TRBV14	CASSQGLGGYGYTF
TRBJ1-4	NA	TRBV20-1	CSASTRINEKLFF
TRBJ2-3	NA	TRBV2	CASGGDGDTQYF
TRBJ2-3	NA	TRBV7-9	CASSQGQPSADTQYF
TRBJ2-1	NA	TRBV27	CASKGYEQFF
TRBJ2-3	NA	TRBV9	CASSPTGVPADTQYF
TRBJ1-1	NA	TRBV5-1	CASSLVGGRSTEAFF
TRBJ2-1	TRBD1	TRBV11-2	CASSSGTGNYNEQFF
TRBJ1-5	NA	TRBV6-5	CASRPGLSNQPQHF
TRBJ2-1	TRBD2	TRBV3-1	CASSPMAIAGGRSYNEQFF
TRBJ2-7	TRBD2	TRBV10-3	CAISETTSNTYEQYF
TRBJ2-2	NA	TRBV19	CASSDVADTGELFF
TRBJ2-2	TRBD2	TRBV6-2/TRBV6-3	CASRMIAGAFTGELFF
TRBJ2-4	NA	TRBV10-2	CASSPRLAKNIQYF
TRBJ2-1	TRBD1	TRBV6-2/TRBV6-3	CASTKRTGPYNEQFF